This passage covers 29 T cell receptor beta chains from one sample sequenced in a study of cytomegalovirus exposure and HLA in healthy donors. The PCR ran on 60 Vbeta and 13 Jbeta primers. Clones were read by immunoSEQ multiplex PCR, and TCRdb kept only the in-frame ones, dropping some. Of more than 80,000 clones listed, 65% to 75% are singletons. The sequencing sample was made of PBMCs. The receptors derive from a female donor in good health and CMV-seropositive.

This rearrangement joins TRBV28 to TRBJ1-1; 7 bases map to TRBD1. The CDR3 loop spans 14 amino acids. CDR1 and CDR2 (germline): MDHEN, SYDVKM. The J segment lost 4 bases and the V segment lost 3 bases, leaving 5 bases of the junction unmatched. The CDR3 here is CASSLVAGGTEAFF. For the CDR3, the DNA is TGTGCCAGCAGTTTGGTGGCAGGGGGCACTGAAGCTTTCTTT.

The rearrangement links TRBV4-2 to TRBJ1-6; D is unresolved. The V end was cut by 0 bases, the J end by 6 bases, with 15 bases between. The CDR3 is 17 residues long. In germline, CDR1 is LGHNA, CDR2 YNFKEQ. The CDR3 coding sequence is TGTGCCAGCAGCCAAGATCTGCGGATTGAGGGTAATTCACCCCTCCACTTT. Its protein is CASSQDLRIEGNSPLHF.

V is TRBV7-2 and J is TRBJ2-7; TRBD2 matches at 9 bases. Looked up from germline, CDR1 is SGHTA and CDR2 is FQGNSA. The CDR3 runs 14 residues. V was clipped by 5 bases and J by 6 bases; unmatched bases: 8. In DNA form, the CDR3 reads TGTGCCAGCAGCCAGCTAGCGGGATTTGGCGAGCAGTACTTC. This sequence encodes CASSQLAGFGEQYF.

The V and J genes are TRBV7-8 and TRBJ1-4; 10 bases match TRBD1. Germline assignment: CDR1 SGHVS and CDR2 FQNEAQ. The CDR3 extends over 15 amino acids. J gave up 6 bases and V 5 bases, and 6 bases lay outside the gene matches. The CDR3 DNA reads TGTGCCAGCAGCAGATCCGGGACAGGGGATGAAAAACTGTTTTTT. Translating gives CASSRSGTGDEKLFF.

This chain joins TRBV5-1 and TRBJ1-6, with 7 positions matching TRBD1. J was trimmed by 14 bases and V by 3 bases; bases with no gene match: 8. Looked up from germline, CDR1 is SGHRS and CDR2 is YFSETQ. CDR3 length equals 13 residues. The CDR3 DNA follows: TGCGCCAGCAGCTACCAGGGGGACGAAACCCTCCACTTT. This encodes CASSYQGDETLHF.

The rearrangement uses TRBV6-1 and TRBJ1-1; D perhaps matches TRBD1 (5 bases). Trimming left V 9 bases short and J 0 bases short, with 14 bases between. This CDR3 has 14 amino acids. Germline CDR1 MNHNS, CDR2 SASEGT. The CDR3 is CASQILGLNTEAFF. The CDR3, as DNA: TGTGCCAGTCAAATATTGGGGCTGAACACTGAAGCTTTCTTT.

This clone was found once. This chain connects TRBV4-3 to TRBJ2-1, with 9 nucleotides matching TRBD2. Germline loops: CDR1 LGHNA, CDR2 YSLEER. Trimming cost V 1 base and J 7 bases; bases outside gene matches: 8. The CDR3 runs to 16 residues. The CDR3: CASSQGGSGSRNEQFF. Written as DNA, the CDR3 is TGCGCCAGCAGCCAAGGTGGTAGCGGGAGCAGGAATGAGCAGTTCTTC.

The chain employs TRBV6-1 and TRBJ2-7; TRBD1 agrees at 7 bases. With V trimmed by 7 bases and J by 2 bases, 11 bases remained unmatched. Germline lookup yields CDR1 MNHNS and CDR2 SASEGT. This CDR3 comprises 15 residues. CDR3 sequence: CASTLRYDRAYEQYF. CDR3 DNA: TGTGCCAGCACCCTTCGATATGACAGGGCCTACGAGCAGTACTTC.

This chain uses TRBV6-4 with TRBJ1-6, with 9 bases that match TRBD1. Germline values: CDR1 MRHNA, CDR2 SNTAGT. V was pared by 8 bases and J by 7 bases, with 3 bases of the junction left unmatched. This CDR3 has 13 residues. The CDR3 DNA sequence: TGTGCCAGCCGACAGGGGGAGAATTCACCCCTCCACTTT. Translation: CASRQGENSPLHF.

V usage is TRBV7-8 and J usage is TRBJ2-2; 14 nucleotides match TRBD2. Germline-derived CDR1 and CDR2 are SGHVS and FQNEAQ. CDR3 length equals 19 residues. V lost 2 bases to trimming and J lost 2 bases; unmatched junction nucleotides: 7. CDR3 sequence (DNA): TGTGCCAGCAGCTTACCCCGGGGACTAGCGGGGGTTAACACCGGGGAGCTGTTTTTT. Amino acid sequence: CASSLPRGLAGVNTGELFF.

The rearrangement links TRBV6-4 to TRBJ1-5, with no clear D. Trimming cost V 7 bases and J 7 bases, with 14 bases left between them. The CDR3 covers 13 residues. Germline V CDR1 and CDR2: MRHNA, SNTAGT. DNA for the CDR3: TGTGCCAGCACGGGGTGGGGAGGACAGCCCCAGCATTTT. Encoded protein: CASTGWGGQPQHF.

The CDR3 coding sequence is TGTGCCAGCAATCGGGGAACGACCCCTGAAGCTTTCTTT. Translated: CASNRGTTPEAFF. This chain connects TRBV2 to TRBJ1-1, with D hard to call. V dropped 7 bases and J dropped 6 bases, with 15 bases sitting between them. This CDR3 is 13 amino acids long. Germline V lookup: CDR1 SNHLY, CDR2 FYNNEI.

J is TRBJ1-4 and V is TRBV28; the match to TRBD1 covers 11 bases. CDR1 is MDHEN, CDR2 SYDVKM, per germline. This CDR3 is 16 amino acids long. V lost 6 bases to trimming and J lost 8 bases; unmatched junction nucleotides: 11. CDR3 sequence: CASSQTDRGRGEKLFF. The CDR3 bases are TGTGCCAGCAGCCAGACGGACAGGGGGCGCGGGGAAAAACTGTTTTTT.

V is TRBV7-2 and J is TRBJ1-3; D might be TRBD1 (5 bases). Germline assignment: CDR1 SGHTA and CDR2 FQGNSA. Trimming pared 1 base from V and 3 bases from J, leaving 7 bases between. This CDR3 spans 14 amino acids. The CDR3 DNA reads TGTGCCAGCAGCTTAGATACAGGTGGAAACACCATATATTTT. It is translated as CASSLDTGGNTIYF.

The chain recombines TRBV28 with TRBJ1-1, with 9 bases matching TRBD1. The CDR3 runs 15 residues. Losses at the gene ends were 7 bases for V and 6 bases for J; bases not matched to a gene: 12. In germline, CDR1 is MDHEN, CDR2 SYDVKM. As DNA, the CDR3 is TGTGCCAGCATCGAATCCGGGACAGGGAGCGCTGAAGCTTTCTTT. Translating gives CASIESGTGSAEAFF.

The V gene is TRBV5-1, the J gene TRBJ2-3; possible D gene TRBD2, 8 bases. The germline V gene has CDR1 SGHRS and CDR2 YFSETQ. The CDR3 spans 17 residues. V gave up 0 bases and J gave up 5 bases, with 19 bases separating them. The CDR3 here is CASSLAGQGGLGDTQYF. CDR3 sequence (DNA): TGCGCCAGCAGCTTGGCGGGCCAGGGGGGACTAGGAGATACGCAGTATTTT.

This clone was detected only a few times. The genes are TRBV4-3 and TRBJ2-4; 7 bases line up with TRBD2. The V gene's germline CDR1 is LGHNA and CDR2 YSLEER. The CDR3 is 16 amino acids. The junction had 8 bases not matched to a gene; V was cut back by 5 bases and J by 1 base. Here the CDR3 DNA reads TGCGCCAGCAGCGGGACTACTTACGGGGCCAAAAACATTCAGTACTTC. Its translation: CASSGTTYGAKNIQYF.

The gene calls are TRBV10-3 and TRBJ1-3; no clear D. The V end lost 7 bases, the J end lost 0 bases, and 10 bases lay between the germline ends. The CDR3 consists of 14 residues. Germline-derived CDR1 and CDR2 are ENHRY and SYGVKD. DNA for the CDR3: TGTGCCATCACCTTGGGAGACTCTGGAAACACCATATATTTT. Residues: CAITLGDSGNTIYF.

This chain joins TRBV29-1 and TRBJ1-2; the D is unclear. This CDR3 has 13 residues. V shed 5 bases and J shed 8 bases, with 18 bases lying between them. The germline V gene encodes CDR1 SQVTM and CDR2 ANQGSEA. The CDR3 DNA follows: TGCAGCGTTAGGCGGGGTGATGGGAGCGGCTACACCTTC. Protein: CSVRRGDGSGYTF.

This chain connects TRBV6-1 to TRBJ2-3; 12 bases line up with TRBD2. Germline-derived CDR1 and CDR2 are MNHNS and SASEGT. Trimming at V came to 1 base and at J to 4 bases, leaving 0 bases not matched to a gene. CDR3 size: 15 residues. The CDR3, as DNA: TGTGCCAGCAGTGAAGGACTAGCGGGAGCAGATACGCAGTATTTT. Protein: CASSEGLAGADTQYF.

The CDR3 spells CASGRDSHYGYTF. CDR3 bases: TGTGCTAGTGGTCGGGACAGTCACTATGGCTACACCTTC. The V gene is TRBV12-5, the J gene TRBJ1-2, with 7 bases lining up with TRBD1. CDR3 length: 13 amino acids. Germline CDR1 reads LGHNT; CDR2 reads FRNRAP. Unmatched junction bases numbered 3, after V lost 5 bases and J lost 3 bases.

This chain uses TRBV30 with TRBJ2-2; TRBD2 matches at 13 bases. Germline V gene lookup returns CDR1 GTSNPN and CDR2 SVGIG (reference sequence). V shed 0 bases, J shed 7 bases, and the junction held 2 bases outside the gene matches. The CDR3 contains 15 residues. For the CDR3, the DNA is TGTGCCTGGAGTGTCGGACTAGCGGGGGACGGGGAGCTGTTTTTT. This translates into CAWSVGLAGDGELFF.

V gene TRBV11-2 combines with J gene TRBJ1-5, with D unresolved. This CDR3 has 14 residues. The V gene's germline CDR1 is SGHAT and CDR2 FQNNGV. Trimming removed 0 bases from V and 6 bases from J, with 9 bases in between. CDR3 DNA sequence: TGTGCCAGCAGCTTAGAAAGAGTTAGTCAGCCCCAGCATTTT. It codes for CASSLERVSQPQHF. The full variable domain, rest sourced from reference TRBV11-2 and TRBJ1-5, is EAGVAQSPRYKIIEKRQSVAFWCNPISGHATLYWYQQILGQGPKLLIQFQNNGVVDDSQLPKDRFSAERLKGVDSTLKIQPAKLEDSAVYLCASSLERVSQPQHFGDGTRLSIL.

This chain's CDR3 is CASSLARLTEAFF. Written as DNA, the CDR3 is TGTGCCAGCAGCTTAGCGAGACTAACTGAAGCTTTCTTT. V and J are TRBV7-8 and TRBJ1-1; D is ambiguous. CDR3 length equals 13 residues. Trimming took 0 bases from V and 5 from J, leaving 7 bases between them. CDR1 is SGHVS and CDR2 is FQNEAQ in the germline V gene.

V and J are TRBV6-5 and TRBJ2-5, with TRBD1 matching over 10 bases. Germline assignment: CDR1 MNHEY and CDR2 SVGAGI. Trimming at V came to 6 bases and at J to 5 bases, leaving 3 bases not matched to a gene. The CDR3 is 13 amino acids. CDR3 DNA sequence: TGTGCCAGCAGGACAGGGGGCAGGGAGACCCAGTACTTC. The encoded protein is CASRTGGRETQYF.

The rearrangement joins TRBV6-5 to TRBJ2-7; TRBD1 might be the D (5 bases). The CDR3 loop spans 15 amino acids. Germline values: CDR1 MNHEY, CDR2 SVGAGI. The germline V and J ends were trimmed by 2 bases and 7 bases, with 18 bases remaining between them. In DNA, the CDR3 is TGTGCCAGCAGTTACCATGGCAGGGCCGAGAGGGAGCAGTACTTC. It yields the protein CASSYHGRAEREQYF.

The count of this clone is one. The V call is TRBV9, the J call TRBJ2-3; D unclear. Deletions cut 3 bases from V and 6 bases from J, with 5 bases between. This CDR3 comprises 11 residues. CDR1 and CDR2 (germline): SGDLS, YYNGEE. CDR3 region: CASSGEDTQYF. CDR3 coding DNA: TGTGCCAGCAGCGGTGAGGATACGCAGTATTTT.

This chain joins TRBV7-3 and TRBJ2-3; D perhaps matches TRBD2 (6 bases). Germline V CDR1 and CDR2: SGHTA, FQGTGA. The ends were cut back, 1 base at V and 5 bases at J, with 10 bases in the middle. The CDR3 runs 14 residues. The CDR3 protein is CASSLSGAEDTQYF. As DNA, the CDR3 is TGTGCCAGCAGCTTAAGCGGGGCCGAAGATACGCAGTATTTT.

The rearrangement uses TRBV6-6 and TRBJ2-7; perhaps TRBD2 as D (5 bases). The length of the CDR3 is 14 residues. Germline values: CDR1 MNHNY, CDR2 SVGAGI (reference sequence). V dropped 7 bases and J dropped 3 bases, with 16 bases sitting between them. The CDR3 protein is CASTPSGLFYEQYF. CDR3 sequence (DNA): TGTGCCAGCACCCCAAGCGGTCTATTCTACGAGCAGTACTTC.